One and the same sample provided the 25 T cell receptor beta chains below, sequenced in a study of cytomegalovirus exposure and HLA in healthy donors. In the PCR, 60 Vbeta and 13 Jbeta primers were used. The repertoire was sequenced with immunoSEQ multiplex PCR; TCRdb's copy has only in-frame clones and lacks some. The top ten clones hold 5.5% of a sample with over 100,000 clones, around 8.5% of them seen once. What was sequenced was PBMCs. The receptors shown here come from a man in his forties in good health and CMV-seronegative.

This chain joins TRBV7-8 and TRBJ1-1, with a weak D call TRBD1 (5 bases). CDR1 and CDR2 from the germline V gene are SGHVS and FQNEAQ. Trimming took off 0 bases at V and 6 bases at J, with 8 bases between the two ends. This CDR3 spans 13 amino acids. The DNA for the CDR3 is TGTGCCAGCAGCTTAGCAGGGGTCCCTGAAGCTTTCTTT. Its protein is CASSLAGVPEAFF. The whole variable domain, filled in from reference TRBV7-8 and TRBJ1-1, reads GAGVSQSPRYKVAKRGQDVALRCDPISGHVSLFWYQQALGQGPEFLTYFQNEAQLDKSGLPSDRFFAERPEGSVSTLKIQRTQQEDSAVYLCASSLAGVPEAFFGQGTRLTVV.

This clone has more than one count but fewer than ten. The chain uses TRBV2 and TRBJ2-4; 12 bases agree with TRBD1. Germline loops: CDR1 SNHLY, CDR2 FYNNEI. Trimming removed 6 bases from V and 7 bases from J; junction bases left unmatched: 1. The CDR3 is 13 residues long. CDR3: CASRGTGGNIQYF. In DNA, the CDR3 is TGTGCCAGCAGGGGGACAGGGGGCAACATTCAGTACTTC.

The sample holds a few counts of this clone. The rearrangement links TRBV29-1 to TRBJ2-1, with a possible D match to TRBD1 (6 bases). V lost 1 base and J lost 3, with 10 bases in between. Germline loops: CDR1 SQVTM, CDR2 ANQGSEA. This CDR3 has 14 amino acids. The CDR3 here is CSVEGPRGYNEQFF. The CDR3 coding sequence is TGCAGCGTTGAAGGACCCAGGGGCTACAATGAGCAGTTCTTC.

The CDR3 region is CASSEGLASPYEQYF. The CDR3 coding sequence is TGTGCCAGCAGTGAAGGGCTAGCCTCCCCTTACGAGCAGTACTTC. The gene calls are TRBV2 and TRBJ2-7; D may be TRBD2 (5 bases). The CDR3 has 15 residues. V gave up 1 base and J gave up 4 bases, with 14 bases separating them. Looked up from germline, CDR1 is SNHLY and CDR2 is FYNNEI.

This clone turned up a few times. The genes are TRBV5-1 and TRBJ1-1; TRBD1 aligns across 10 bases. This CDR3 region has 14 residues. V dropped 7 bases and J dropped 2; count of bases not matched to a gene: 5. In germline, CDR1 is SGHRS, CDR2 YFSETQ. The CDR3 protein is CASGRDRGNTEAFF. The CDR3 region has the DNA TGCGCCAGCGGGAGGGACAGGGGCAACACTGAAGCTTTCTTT.

This clone has just a few counts. J is TRBJ2-1 and V is TRBV18; possibly TRBD1 for D (6 bases). The V and J ends lost 3 bases and 8 bases respectively, with 17 bases between them. The germline V gene encodes CDR1 KGHSH and CDR2 LQKENI. This CDR3 spans 15 amino acids. The CDR3 loop reads CASSPNRAEGDEQFF. The CDR3 region has the DNA TGTGCCAGCTCACCCAACAGGGCCGAGGGGGATGAGCAGTTCTTC.

The J gene is TRBJ1-6, the V gene TRBV9; D not resolved. Germline values: CDR1 SGDLS, CDR2 YYNGEE. V was clipped by 0 bases and J by 8 bases, with 12 bases between them. The CDR3 runs 15 residues. Here the CDR3 reads CASSVGTLADSPLHF. CDR3 nucleotide sequence: TGTGCCAGCAGCGTAGGAACCCTAGCAGATTCACCCCTCCACTTT.

This clone turned up a few times. The chain carries TRBV5-4 and TRBJ2-7, with a possible D match to TRBD2 (6 bases). From germline, CDR1 is SGHNT and CDR2 YYREEE (reference sequence). Trimming removed 0 bases at V and 2 bases at J, with 12 bases between. The CDR3 is made up of 15 amino acids. The CDR3 sequence is CASSLEAGPTYEQYF. For the CDR3, the DNA is TGTGCCAGCAGCTTGGAGGCGGGGCCGACCTACGAGCAGTACTTC.

The chain recombines TRBV4-2 with TRBJ2-7; the D gene is possibly TRBD2 (5 bases). Trimming removed 1 base at V and 6 bases at J, with 10 bases between. The CDR3 is made up of 13 amino acids. The V gene's germline CDR1 is LGHNA and CDR2 YNFKEQ. CDR3 sequence reads: CASSQGLAGEQYF. The DNA of the CDR3 is TGTGCCAGCAGCCAAGGGCTAGCTGGCGAGCAGTACTTC.

The chain recombines TRBV13 with TRBJ1-1, with TRBD1 identical over 8 bases. CDR1 is PRHDT and CDR2 is FYEKMQ in the germline V gene (reference sequence). This CDR3 spans 15 amino acids. Trimming cost V 5 bases and J 1 base; bases outside gene matches: 6. The CDR3 DNA follows: TGTGCCAGCAGCCCCCGGGACAGGAGGAACACTGAAGCTTTCTTT. This gives the protein CASSPRDRRNTEAFF.

This clone was observed a handful of times. The V gene is TRBV6-6, the J gene TRBJ1-1; a weak D match, TRBD1 (5 bases). Looked up from germline, CDR1 is MNHNY and CDR2 is SVGAGI (reference sequence). V dropped 6 bases and J dropped 0 bases, with 8 bases sitting between them. This CDR3 is built from 13 residues. CDR3 residues: CASRGLVNTEAFF. Here the CDR3 DNA reads TGTGCCAGCAGGGGACTGGTGAACACTGAAGCTTTCTTT.

This rearrangement joins TRBV19 to TRBJ2-2, with 7 bases that match TRBD2. CDR3 length equals 12 residues. V gave up 7 bases and J gave up 4 bases; unmatched junction bases: 0. Germline CDR1 and CDR2: LNHDA and SQIVND (reference sequence). Here the CDR3 DNA reads TGTGCCAGTAAGCGGGGCACCGGGGAGCTGTTTTTT. It encodes CASKRGTGELFF.

This clone was seen only a few times. This chain connects TRBV7-6 to TRBJ2-7, with 8 nucleotides matching TRBD1. Germline V gives CDR1 SGHVS, CDR2 FNYEAQ. V lost 5 bases and J lost 2; bases outside the gene matches: 8. The CDR3 contains 15 residues. CDR3 sequence: CASSTPGTGTYEQYF. Here the CDR3 DNA reads TGTGCCAGCAGCACCCCCGGGACAGGCACCTACGAGCAGTACTTC.

The genes are TRBV4-3 and TRBJ2-3; 7 bases fit TRBD2. With 2 bases clipped from V and 4 bases from J, the junction kept 3 bases outside the gene matches. The CDR3 loop spans 14 amino acids. The V gene's germline CDR1 is LGHNA and CDR2 YSLEER. The CDR3 spells CASSQILASDTQYF. The CDR3 DNA reads as TGCGCCAGCAGCCAAATACTAGCGTCAGATACGCAGTATTTT.

Concerning this clone: Other DNA sequences within the sample encode an identical CDR3. V gene TRBV4-2 combines with J gene TRBJ1-5, with D unclear. The CDR3 totals 16 residues. The germline V gene encodes CDR1 LGHNA and CDR2 YNFKEQ. V gave up 1 base and J gave up 0 bases, with 10 bases separating them. The DNA of the CDR3 is TGTGCCAGCAGCCAAGTAGCAGTCCTTAGCAATCAGCCCCAGCATTTT. Amino acids: CASSQVAVLSNQPQHF.

This clone appeared a few times. The V call is TRBV19, the J call TRBJ2-3, with D perhaps TRBD2 (5 bases). The CDR3 length is 14 residues. The V gene's germline CDR1 is LNHDA and CDR2 SQIVND (reference sequence). The V end was cut by 4 bases, the J end by 1 base, with 9 bases between. CDR3 in DNA: TGTGCCAGTAGTAAGGTGGGAGGCACAGATACGCAGTATTTT. The encoded protein is CASSKVGGTDTQYF. The full variable domain, with the rest looked up from reference TRBV19 and TRBJ2-3, is DGGITQSPKYLFRKEGQNVTLSCEQNLNHDAMYWYRQDPGQGLRLIYYSQIVNDFQKGDIAEGYSVSREKKESFPLTVTSAQKNPTAFYLCASSKVGGTDTQYFGPGTRLTVL.

The chain couples TRBV10-3 to TRBJ1-6; tentatively, D is TRBD1 (5 bases). The ends were cut back, 9 bases at V and 12 bases at J, with 21 bases in the middle. Germline CDR1 and CDR2: ENHRY and SYGVKD. This CDR3 is 14 amino acids long. The CDR3 loop reads CAINPGGESGPLHF. The CDR3 DNA reads TGTGCCATAAACCCGGGAGGGGAAAGCGGACCCCTCCACTTT.

In regard to this clone: Other nucleotide sequences from this sample produce the same CDR3. The chain employs TRBV4-1 and TRBJ1-2, with 10 positions matching TRBD1. CDR1 is MGHRA and CDR2 is YSYEKL in the germline V gene. Germline trimming cut 4 bases from V and 4 bases from J; bases unmatched to any gene: 3. This CDR3 region has 14 residues. The CDR3 is CASSLGQGSYGYTF. The CDR3 nucleotides are TGCGCCAGCAGCCTGGGACAGGGGTCCTATGGCTACACCTTC.

The chain combines TRBV5-1 with TRBJ1-1; D might be TRBD1 (5 bases). The V and J ends lost 2 bases and 4 bases respectively, with 9 bases between them. Germline CDR1 reads SGHRS; CDR2 reads YFSETQ. The CDR3 runs to 13 residues. The CDR3 nucleotides are TGCGCCAGCAGCTTTAGCAGGGTCACTGAAGCTTTCTTT. Protein sequence: CASSFSRVTEAFF. The full variable domain, rest sourced from reference TRBV5-1 and TRBJ1-1, is KAGVTQTPRYLIKTRGQQVTLSCSPISGHRSVSWYQQTPGQGLQFLFEYFSETQRNKGNFPGRFSGRQFSNSRSEMNVSTLELGDSALYLCASSFSRVTEAFFGQGTRLTVV.

Regarding this clone: A read error may account for a junction end that differs from germline. The sample carries other DNA sequences with the same CDR3. The chain couples TRBV2 to TRBJ2-3; TRBD1 matches 8 bases. Germline CDR1 reads SNHLY; CDR2 reads FYNNEI. CDR3 size: 13 residues. The CDR3 nucleotides read TGTGCCAGCCCTGGACAGGGCACAGATACGCAGTACTTT. Residues: CASPGQGTDTQYF.

This clone was picked up a small number of times. The chain recombines TRBV29-1 with TRBJ1-1; 7 bases are shared with TRBD1. V shed 6 bases, J shed 1 base, and the junction held 8 bases outside the gene matches. This CDR3 has 14 residues. In germline, CDR1 is SQVTM, CDR2 ANQGSEA. For the CDR3, the DNA is TGCAGCGTGGTTCCGGGACAGAGGAACACTGAAGCTTTCTTT. This gives the protein CSVVPGQRNTEAFF. The whole variable domain, filled in from reference TRBV29-1 and TRBJ1-1, reads SAVISQKPSRDICQRGTSLTIQCQVDSQVTMMFWYRQQPGQSLTLIATANQGSEATYESGFVIDKFPISRPNLTFSTLTVSNMSPEDSSIYLCSVVPGQRNTEAFFGQGTRLTVV.

This clone appeared a few times. This sequence joins TRBV5-4 and TRBJ2-7; 9 bases are a match to TRBD1. J gave up 4 bases and V 2 bases, and 7 bases lay outside the gene matches. The germline V gene has CDR1 SGHNT and CDR2 YYREEE (reference sequence). There are 15 residues in the CDR3. CDR3 amino acids: CASSLSGTGQYEQYF. The CDR3 bases are TGTGCCAGCAGCTTATCCGGGACAGGGCAATACGAGCAGTACTTC.

In this sample, this clone turned up a few times. V usage is TRBV6-5 and J usage is TRBJ2-5; 11 bases are a match to TRBD1. Judging by the DNA end, TRBJ2-7 fits better; the J call may be wrong. Germline V gives CDR1 MNHEY, CDR2 SVGAGI. This CDR3 spans 15 amino acids. CDR3 bases: TGTGCCAGCAGCCTCCGGGACAGGGGGGGCTACGAGCAGTACTTC. Its protein is CASSLRDRGGYEQYF.

V usage is TRBV27 and J usage is TRBJ1-1, with a possible D match to TRBD1 (5 bases). V lost 0 bases and J lost 4, with 12 bases in between. This CDR3 has 15 amino acids. CDR1 is MNHEY and CDR2 is SMNVEV in the germline V gene (reference sequence). The CDR3 region has the DNA TGTGCCAGCAGTTTATCTCCGGGAGGGGCCACTGAAGCTTTCTTT. Amino acids: CASSLSPGGATEAFF.

This clone came up a few times. This chain connects TRBV7-3 to TRBJ2-1; tentative D call: TRBD2 (6 bases). This CDR3 is 14 amino acids long. V lost 5 bases to trimming and J lost 5 bases, with 13 bases between them. CDR1 and CDR2 from the germline V gene are SGHTA and FQGTGA. For the CDR3, the DNA is TGTGCCAGCAGCGAAACGGGCGGGAACAATGAGCAGTTCTTC. Translating it yields CASSETGGNNEQFF.